Each of the 13 T cell receptor beta chains below was sequenced from the same sample in a study of siplizumab effects on memory and regulatory T cells. Here immunoSEQ multiplex PCR was the method, and the copy in TCRdb shows in-frame clones only, minus some. Of tens of thousands of clones in the sample, approximately 93% are singletons; the top ten hold around 0.3%. Sequenced sample: non-Treg CD4+ T cells sorted from blood. The receptors derive from a human donor in good health.

This clone appeared a single time. This chain uses TRBV10-3 with TRBJ2-1, with TRBD2 matching over 9 bases. V shed 11 bases, J shed 4 bases, and the junction held 12 bases outside the gene matches. This CDR3 spans 15 amino acids. Germline V gives CDR1 ENHRY, CDR2 SYGVKD. For the CDR3, the DNA is TGTGCCGCCCGAAAGCGGGGGGAACTATACAATGAGCAGTTCTTC. Translating it yields CAARKRGELYNEQFF.

V gene TRBV7-9 combines with J gene TRBJ1-1; D uncertain. Germline CDR1 reads SEHNR; CDR2 reads FQNEAQ (reference sequence). The CDR3 has 15 residues. V was trimmed by 4 bases and J by 6 bases, leaving 18 bases between them. CDR3 nucleotides: TGTGCCAGCAGCTCAGGCAGCGGGAAGGGCGCTGAAGCTTTCTTT. Its translation: CASSSGSGKGAEAFF.

The V and J genes are TRBV7-2 and TRBJ1-6; 9 bases match TRBD1. The CDR3 has 15 residues. V was clipped by 5 bases and J by 7 bases; unmatched bases: 6. Germline loops: CDR1 SGHTA, CDR2 FQGNSA. The CDR3, as DNA: TGTGCCAGCAGCCCACGACAGGGGGGGAATTCACCCCTCCACTTT. This sequence encodes CASSPRQGGNSPLHF.

V is TRBV19 and J is TRBJ2-4, with D perhaps assigned TRBD1 or TRBD2 (5 bases each). Per the germline V gene, CDR1 is LNHDA and CDR2 is SQIVND (reference sequence). CDR3 length: 13 residues. The V end was cut by 0 bases, the J end by 7 bases, with 7 bases between. The CDR3 DNA reads TGTGCCAGTAGTATAGAGGGGGTGAACATTCAGTACTTC. Its protein is CASSIEGVNIQYF.

This sequence joins TRBV6-5 and TRBJ2-3; 7 bases align to TRBD1. Germline CDR1 and CDR2: MNHEY and SVGAGI. The CDR3 totals 14 residues. V lost 0 bases, J lost 6 bases, and 3 bases stayed unmatched. CDR3 nucleotides: TGTGCCAGCAGTTACTCGACAGGGACCGATACGCAGTATTTT. Translating it yields CASSYSTGTDTQYF.

The gene calls are TRBV6-6 and TRBJ1-5; TRBD1 matches 8 bases. J gave up 7 bases and V 6 bases, and 5 bases lay outside the gene matches. Germline V gene lookup returns CDR1 MNHNY and CDR2 SVGAGI (reference sequence). The CDR3 extends over 13 amino acids. CDR3 coding DNA: TGTGCCAGCAGCGGACAGGGAATCCAGCCCCAGCATTTT. It is translated as CASSGQGIQPQHF.

V and J are TRBV5-6 and TRBJ1-1; 8 nucleotides match TRBD1. Germline CDR1 and CDR2: SGHDT and YYEEEE. Trimming cost V 5 bases and J 1 base; bases outside gene matches: 7. The CDR3 runs to 15 residues. CDR3 sequence reads: CASSLPGQGNTEAFF. The CDR3 coding sequence is TGTGCCAGCAGTTTACCTGGACAGGGGAACACTGAAGCTTTCTTT.

V usage is TRBV18 and J usage is TRBJ1-3; D gene ambiguous. Germline lookup yields CDR1 KGHSH and CDR2 LQKENI. Trimming took 2 bases from V and 3 from J, leaving 14 bases between them. This CDR3 comprises 16 residues. CDR3 loop: CASSPGMSGIGNTIYF. The CDR3 DNA sequence: TGTGCCAGCTCACCAGGGATGTCCGGCATTGGAAACACCATATATTTT.

The chain employs TRBV6-5 and TRBJ1-2; the D gene is possibly TRBD1 (6 bases). The CDR3 runs 15 residues. V was clipped by 6 bases and J by 3 bases, with 17 bases between them. Germline V gene data show CDR1 as MNHEY and CDR2 as SVGAGI. In DNA form, the CDR3 reads TGTGCCAGCAGACACACACGGGGGCAGCACTATGGCTACACCTTC. Residues: CASRHTRGQHYGYTF.

The chain joins TRBV5-4 to TRBJ2-6; maybe TRBD1 (6 bases). V was pared by 0 bases and J by 0 bases, with 13 bases between. The CDR3 contains 18 residues. Germline-derived CDR1 and CDR2 are SGHNT and YYREEE (reference sequence). The CDR3 protein is CASSLEGVPGSGANVLTF. In DNA form, the CDR3 reads TGTGCCAGCAGCTTGGAGGGGGTTCCTGGCTCTGGGGCCAACGTCCTGACTTTC.

This sequence joins TRBV4-1 and TRBJ2-3; D may be TRBD2 (5 bases). The CDR3 is 17 amino acids. V lost 4 bases, J lost 0 bases, and 17 bases lay in between. Germline V gene lookup returns CDR1 MGHRA and CDR2 YSYEKL. DNA of the CDR3: TGCGCCAGCAGCCCAGAGTCCGCGGGCCCGAGCACAGATACGCAGTATTTT. This encodes CASSPESAGPSTDTQYF.

The chain couples TRBV30 to TRBJ2-5; D ambiguous. V lost 1 base and J 3 bases, leaving 9 bases between the germline ends. The CDR3 is 13 residues long. In germline, CDR1 is GTSNPN, CDR2 SVGIG (reference sequence). Here the CDR3 DNA reads TGTGCCTGGAGTGCCAGTCCCAAAGAGACCCAGTACTTC. It translates to CAWSASPKETQYF.

As DNA, the CDR3 is TGTGCCAGCAGTTACTCGAGGGAGGCCGGGGAGCTGTTTTTT. It encodes CASSYSREAGELFF. This sequence joins TRBV6-6 and TRBJ2-2; D perhaps matches TRBD2 (6 bases). Trimming pared 0 bases from V and 6 bases from J, leaving 8 bases between. This CDR3 has 14 residues. Germline CDR1 reads MNHNY; CDR2 reads SVGAGI (reference sequence).